This is a list of T cell receptor beta chains from one sample in a study of control samples from healthy donors and cancer patients. Using immunoSEQ multiplex PCR, the repertoire was profiled, and TCRdb retains in-frame clones only, with some absent. Among about 270,000 clones, roughly 87% were seen once, and the ten largest hold approximately 12%. Sample: PBMCs. These receptors were collected from a woman aged 55-75 years with lung cancer. Each CDR3 is given with its conserved first and last residue. Each record gives: clone size, D gene, V gene, J gene, CDR3 protein, CDR3 DNA. D genes are given only for firm matches. A row's size may be missing; if present it is once, few, many or a size class.

abundance: .
d_gene: TRBD1
v_gene: TRBV11-2
j_gene: TRBJ1-2
CDR3aa: CASNPGQGRGGYTF
CDR3nt: TGTGCCAGCAACCCAGGACAGGGGCGGGGAGGCTACACCTTC

abundance: .
d_gene: .
v_gene: TRBV12-3/TRBV12-4
j_gene: TRBJ1-5
CDR3aa: CASSSSGQPQHF
CDR3nt: TGTGCCAGCAGCTCGAGCGGGCAGCCCCAGCATTTT

abundance: .
d_gene: .
v_gene: TRBV6-6
j_gene: TRBJ1-3
CDR3aa: CASSGLTASSGNTIYF
CDR3nt: TGTGCCAGCAGCGGCCTGACCGCGAGCTCTGGAAACACCATATATTTT

abundance: .
d_gene: .
v_gene: TRBV29-1
j_gene: TRBJ2-3
CDR3aa: CSVESPPGQGFTDTQYF
CDR3nt: TGCAGCGTTGAATCGCCTCCGGGGCAGGGTTTTACAGATACGCAGTATTTT

abundance: .
d_gene: TRBD2
v_gene: TRBV2
j_gene: TRBJ2-3
CDR3aa: CASSGRGGQTDTQYF
CDR3nt: TGTGCCAGCAGTGGACGGGGGGGCCAAACAGATACGCAGTATTTT

abundance: .
d_gene: TRBD2
v_gene: TRBV18
j_gene: TRBJ2-1
CDR3aa: CASSPGTSNEQFF
CDR3nt: TGTGCCAGCTCACCAGGGACTAGCAATGAGCAGTTCTTC

abundance: .
d_gene: .
v_gene: TRBV18
j_gene: TRBJ1-2
CDR3aa: CASSRTTNYGYTF
CDR3nt: TGTGCCAGCTCACGGACAACTAACTATGGCTACACCTTC

abundance: .
d_gene: TRBD1
v_gene: TRBV24-1
j_gene: TRBJ1-2
CDR3aa: CATSDGLDREDTYGYTF
CDR3nt: TGTGCCACCAGTGATGGCCTGGACAGGGAGGATACCTATGGCTACACCTTC

abundance: .
d_gene: TRBD1
v_gene: TRBV5-1
j_gene: TRBJ2-1
CDR3aa: CASSLRSDRYNEQFF
CDR3nt: TGCGCCAGCAGCCTTCGCTCGGACAGGTACAATGAGCAGTTCTTC

abundance: .
d_gene: TRBD2
v_gene: TRBV5-4
j_gene: TRBJ2-7
CDR3aa: CASSLEVAGSYEQYF
CDR3nt: TGTGCCAGCAGCTTGGAGGTAGCGGGGAGCTACGAGCAGTACTTC

abundance: .
d_gene: .
v_gene: TRBV4-1
j_gene: TRBJ2-2
CDR3aa: CASSQGSGELFF
CDR3nt: TGCGCCAGCAGCCAGGGGTCCGGGGAGCTGTTTTTT

abundance: few
d_gene: .
v_gene: TRBV5-1
j_gene: TRBJ2-3
CDR3aa: CASRPAGWVAEGYF
CDR3nt: TGCGCCAGCAGACCAGCTGGGTGGGTGGCGGAGGGGTATTTT

abundance: .
d_gene: .
v_gene: TRBV2
j_gene: TRBJ2-1
CDR3aa: CASSYREDNEQFF
CDR3nt: TGTGCCAGCAGTTACAGGGAAGACAATGAGCAGTTCTTC

abundance: few
d_gene: .
v_gene: TRBV6-1
j_gene: TRBJ2-2
CDR3aa: CASSDPGGPSTGELFF
CDR3nt: TGTGCCAGCAGTGACCCAGGGGGGCCTAGCACCGGGGAGCTGTTTTTT

abundance: .
d_gene: TRBD1
v_gene: TRBV10-1
j_gene: TRBJ2-1
CDR3aa: CASSATGEHFSYNEQFF
CDR3nt: TGCGCCAGCAGTGCGACAGGGGAGCACTTCTCCTACAATGAGCAGTTCTTC

abundance: .
d_gene: .
v_gene: TRBV5-1
j_gene: TRBJ1-1
CDR3aa: CASSLEGGNTEAFF
CDR3nt: TGCGCCAGCAGCTTGGAGGGGGGCAACACTGAAGCTTTCTTT

abundance: .
d_gene: TRBD2
v_gene: TRBV6-2/TRBV6-3
j_gene: TRBJ2-1
CDR3aa: CASSYGTSSYNEQFF
CDR3nt: TGTGCCAGCAGTTATGGGACTAGCTCCTACAATGAGCAGTTCTTC

abundance: few
d_gene: .
v_gene: TRBV19
j_gene: TRBJ1-4
CDR3aa: CASSRGDAATNEKLFF
CDR3nt: TGTGCCAGTAGTAGAGGGGATGCCGCAACTAATGAAAAACTGTTTTTT

abundance: .
d_gene: TRBD1
v_gene: TRBV10-1
j_gene: TRBJ2-3
CDR3aa: CASSDPRQGSTDTQYF
CDR3nt: TGCGCCAGCAGTGACCCTCGACAGGGGAGCACAGATACGCAGTATTTT

abundance: .
d_gene: TRBD1
v_gene: TRBV10-3
j_gene: TRBJ1-3
CDR3aa: CATTTGVSGNTIYF
CDR3nt: TGTGCCACCACGACAGGGGTTTCTGGAAACACCATATATTTT

abundance: .
d_gene: .
v_gene: TRBV2
j_gene: TRBJ2-7
CDR3aa: CASTEGIYEQYF
CDR3nt: TGTGCCAGCACGGAGGGAATCTACGAGCAGTACTTC

abundance: .
d_gene: .
v_gene: TRBV11-2
j_gene: TRBJ2-3
CDR3aa: CASSLEMWGADTQYF
CDR3nt: TGTGCCAGCAGCTTAGAGATGTGGGGAGCAGATACGCAGTATTTT

abundance: .
d_gene: .
v_gene: TRBV18
j_gene: TRBJ1-1
CDR3aa: CASSPLGGNTEAFF
CDR3nt: TGTGCCAGCTCACCCTTAGGGGGTAACACTGAAGCTTTCTTT

abundance: .
d_gene: .
v_gene: TRBV3-1/TRBV3-2
j_gene: TRBJ1-6
CDR3aa: CASSPSRGPLHF
CDR3nt: TGTGCCAGCAGCCCTTCACGGGGACCCCTCCACTTT

abundance: .
d_gene: .
v_gene: TRBV5-1
j_gene: TRBJ2-5
CDR3aa: CASSLAGAGETQYF
CDR3nt: TGCGCCAGCAGCTTGGCAGGGGCGGGGGAGACCCAGTACTTC

abundance: once
d_gene: TRBD2
v_gene: TRBV7-3
j_gene: TRBJ2-1
CDR3aa: CASSSIAGGGNNEQFF
CDR3nt: TGTGCCAGCAGCTCCATAGCGGGAGGGGGAAACAATGAGCAGTTCTTC

abundance: .
d_gene: .
v_gene: TRBV27
j_gene: TRBJ2-1
CDR3aa: CASSFNLPNNEQFF
CDR3nt: TGTGCCAGCAGTTTTAACCTCCCCAACAATGAGCAGTTCTTC

abundance: .
d_gene: TRBD1
v_gene: TRBV19
j_gene: TRBJ1-2
CDR3aa: CASSIPSGTGRYTF
CDR3nt: TGTGCCAGTAGTATCCCCTCCGGGACAGGGCGCTACACCTTC

abundance: .
d_gene: .
v_gene: TRBV28
j_gene: TRBJ1-6
CDR3aa: CASSLSLGESPLHF
CDR3nt: TGTGCCAGCAGTTTATCCCTCGGGGAATCACCCCTCCACTTT

abundance: few
d_gene: .
v_gene: TRBV6-1
j_gene: TRBJ2-5
CDR3aa: CASSEGETQYF
CDR3nt: TGTGCCAGCAGTGAAGGAGAGACCCAGTACTTC

abundance: .
d_gene: .
v_gene: TRBV3-1/TRBV3-2
j_gene: TRBJ2-2
CDR3aa: CASSQTNTGELFF
CDR3nt: TGTGCCAGCAGCCAGACCAACACCGGGGAGCTGTTTTTT

abundance: .
d_gene: TRBD1
v_gene: TRBV5-1
j_gene: TRBJ2-5
CDR3aa: CASSNRDRGDGAQYF
CDR3nt: TGCGCCAGCAGCAACCGGGACAGGGGCGACGGGGCCCAGTACTTC

abundance: few
d_gene: .
v_gene: TRBV5-1
j_gene: TRBJ2-7
CDR3aa: CASSEVGYEQYF
CDR3nt: TGCGCCAGCAGCGAGGTAGGCTACGAGCAGTACTTC

abundance: .
d_gene: .
v_gene: TRBV2
j_gene: TRBJ1-5
CDR3aa: CASSGGGRFSNQPQHF
CDR3nt: TGTGCCAGCAGTGGGGGTGGACGGTTTAGCAATCAGCCCCAGCATTTT

abundance: .
d_gene: .
v_gene: TRBV24-1
j_gene: TRBJ2-2
CDR3aa: CATRGRLNTGELFF
CDR3nt: TGTGCCACTCGGGGAAGGTTAAACACCGGGGAGCTGTTTTTT